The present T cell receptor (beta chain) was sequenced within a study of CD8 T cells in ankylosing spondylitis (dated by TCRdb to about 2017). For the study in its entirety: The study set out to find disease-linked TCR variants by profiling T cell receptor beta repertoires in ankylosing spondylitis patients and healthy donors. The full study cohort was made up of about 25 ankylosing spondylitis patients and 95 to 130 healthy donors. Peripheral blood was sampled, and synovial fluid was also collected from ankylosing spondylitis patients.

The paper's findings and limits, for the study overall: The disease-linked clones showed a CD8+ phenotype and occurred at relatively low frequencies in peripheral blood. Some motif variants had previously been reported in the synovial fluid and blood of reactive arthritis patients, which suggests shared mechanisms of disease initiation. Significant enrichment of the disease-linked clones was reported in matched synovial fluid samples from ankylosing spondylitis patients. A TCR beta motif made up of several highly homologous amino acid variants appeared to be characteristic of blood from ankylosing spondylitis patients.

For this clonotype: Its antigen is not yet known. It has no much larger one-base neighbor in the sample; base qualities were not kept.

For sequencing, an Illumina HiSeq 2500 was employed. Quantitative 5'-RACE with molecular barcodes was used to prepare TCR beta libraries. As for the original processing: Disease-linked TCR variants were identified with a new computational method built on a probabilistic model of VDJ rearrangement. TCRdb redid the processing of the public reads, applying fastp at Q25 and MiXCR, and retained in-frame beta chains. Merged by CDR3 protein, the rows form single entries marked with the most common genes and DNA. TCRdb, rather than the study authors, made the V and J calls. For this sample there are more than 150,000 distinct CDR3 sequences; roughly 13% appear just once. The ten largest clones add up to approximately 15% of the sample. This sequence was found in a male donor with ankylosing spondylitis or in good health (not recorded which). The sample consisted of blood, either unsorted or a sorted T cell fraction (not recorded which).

The bases read TGTGCCATCGGGAGGACTAGCGGCTACAATGAGCAGTTCTTC. Its protein product is CAIGRTSGYNEQFF. The chain is encoded by TRBV12-3 or TRBV12-4 joined to TRBJ2-1; 10 bases in the middle match TRBD2. For this chain, trimming is 10 bases at the V end and 3 bases at the J end, and the number of junction bases without a gene match is 6. From its cysteine to its phenylalanine, the CDR3 spans 14 amino acids. CDR3 DNA is the only sequence kept; it has 42 bases, read in frame from the first base.